Each of the 14 T cell receptor beta chains below was sequenced from the same sample in a study of PD-1 blockade in classical Hodgkin lymphoma. Patients all relapsed after autologous stem cell transplantation, and there was variation in brentuximab vedotin exposure. Only in-frame clones appear in the TCRdb table, and some are missing; sequencing was by immunoSEQ multiplex PCR. The table has tens of thousands of clones, over 75% seen once. This specimen was peripheral blood mononuclear cells (PBMCs), taken before the second cycle of nivolumab. The receptors were sampled from a human donor with classical Hodgkin lymphoma.

The chain combines TRBV6-5 with TRBJ2-7; maybe TRBD1 (5 bases). The germline V gene encodes CDR1 MNHEY and CDR2 SVGAGI. CDR3 length: 13 residues. The V end lost 6 bases, the J end lost 2 bases, and 11 bases lay between the germline ends. The chain's CDR3 is CASRGDSPYEQYV. The CDR3 region has the DNA TGTGCCAGCAGGGGCGACAGCCCCTACGAGCAGTACGTC.

This rearrangement joins TRBV4-1 to TRBJ2-5; TRBD1 or TRBD2 may be the D gene (5 bases each). Germline V lookup: CDR1 MGHRA, CDR2 YSYEKL. V was cut by 4 bases and J by 2 bases, with 20 bases left in between. The CDR3 length is 17 residues. In nucleotides, the CDR3 is TGCGCCAGCAGCCTGACCAGGGACGGAGGAACTCAAGAGACCCAGTACTTC. It yields the protein CASSLTRDGGTQETQYF.

This clone was counted a few times. Written as DNA, the CDR3 is TGCAGTGCGTTTAGCCAAGAGACCCAGTACTTC. Protein: CSAFSQETQYF. This chain joins TRBV20-1 and TRBJ2-5; D is unclear. This CDR3 spans 11 amino acids. Germline CDR1 reads DFQATT; CDR2 reads SNEGSKA (reference sequence). V was shortened by 6 bases and J by 1 base, with 6 bases between the two germline ends.

This rearrangement joins TRBV6-5 to TRBJ1-5; 10 nucleotides align to TRBD1. Germline CDR1 is MNHEY and CDR2 is SVGAGI. The CDR3 consists of 14 residues. V lost 6 bases, J lost 2 bases, and 1 base stayed unmatched. This CDR3 reads CASRGTGGNQPQHF. The CDR3 coding sequence is TGTGCCAGCAGGGGGACAGGGGGCAATCAGCCCCAGCATTTT.

This clone showed up just a few times. This chain uses TRBV27 with TRBJ2-5; tentative D call: TRBD1 (6 bases). Between the trimmed V and J ends, which lost 6 bases and 4 bases, there was a span of 9 bases. CDR1 is MNHEY and CDR2 is SMNVEV in the germline V gene (reference sequence). The CDR3 loop spans 12 amino acids. The chain's CDR3 is CASSTGIETQYF. Here the CDR3 DNA reads TGTGCCAGCAGCACAGGGATAGAGACCCAGTACTTC.

This sequence joins TRBV11-1 and TRBJ1-5, with no clear D. The CDR3 sequence is 14 residues long. Germline values: CDR1 SGHAT, CDR2 FQDESV (reference sequence). Trimming left V 6 bases short and J 3 bases short, with 12 bases between. The CDR3 region has the DNA TGTGCCAGCAGATTGGACGGGAACAATCAGCCCCAGCATTTT. Its translation: CASRLDGNNQPQHF.

The chain joins TRBV5-1 to TRBJ2-2; 15 bases align to TRBD2. CDR1 SGHRS and CDR2 YFSETQ come from the germline V gene. The V gene end was trimmed by 4 bases and the J gene end by 6 bases; junction bases not matched to a gene: 4. The CDR3 has 16 amino acids. For the CDR3, the DNA is TGCGCCAGCAGCCTGAGGACTAGCGGGAGGGCCGGGGAGCTGTTTTTT. Translated: CASSLRTSGRAGELFF.

This clone was seen more than once but under ten times. The rearrangement joins TRBV6-4 to TRBJ2-7, with unresolved D. The CDR3 consists of 20 residues. V was pared by 5 bases and J by 3 bases, with 32 bases between. Germline V lookup: CDR1 MRHNA, CDR2 SNTAGT. CDR3: CASSFPRIVALWGTLYEQYF. The CDR3 DNA sequence: TGTGCCAGCAGTTTCCCTCGAATAGTGGCGCTGTGGGGAACCCTCTACGAGCAGTACTTC.

The CDR3 DNA follows: TGTGCCAGCAGAAAGGGGGACAGTAATTCACCCCTCCACTTT. Amino acids: CASRKGDSNSPLHF. The chain combines TRBV6-4 with TRBJ1-6, with 7 bases lining up with TRBD1. Germline loops: CDR1 MRHNA, CDR2 SNTAGT. The CDR3 is 14 residues long. The V gene end was trimmed by 6 bases and the J gene end by 6 bases; junction bases not matched to a gene: 5.

V is TRBV6-1 and J is TRBJ2-7; the match to TRBD2 covers 7 bases. The CDR3 runs 13 residues. Trimming removed 5 bases from V and 6 bases from J; junction bases left unmatched: 7. Germline V gene data show CDR1 as MNHNS and CDR2 as SASEGT. CDR3 nucleotides: TGTGCCAGCAGTAACCGGGGGGTCGGCGAGCAGTACTTC. As protein: CASSNRGVGEQYF.

V gene TRBV2 combines with J gene TRBJ2-3; D unclear. This CDR3 spans 11 amino acids. Germline V gene sequence: CDR1 SNHLY, CDR2 FYNNEI. The ends were cut back, 7 bases at V and 6 bases at J, with 8 bases in the middle. The CDR3 loop is CASKAGDTQYF. DNA for the CDR3: TGTGCCAGCAAAGCTGGGGATACGCAGTATTTT.

The rearrangement uses TRBV7-8 and TRBJ2-5, with 12 bases matching TRBD2. V dropped 0 bases and J dropped 10; count of bases not matched to a gene: 9. The CDR3 length is 16 residues. The V gene's germline CDR1 is SGHVS and CDR2 FQNEAQ. CDR3 residues: CASSLALMTSGSLQYF. CDR3 in DNA: TGTGCCAGCAGCTTAGCGCTAATGACTAGCGGGAGCCTCCAGTACTTC.

This chain uses TRBV6-1 with TRBJ2-4, with 10 bases matching TRBD1. Germline assignment: CDR1 MNHNS and CDR2 SASEGT. The junction had 8 bases not matched to a gene; V was cut back by 3 bases and J by 6 bases. The CDR3 spans 16 residues. This CDR3 is CASSERGTGETNIQYF. In DNA form, the CDR3 reads TGTGCCAGCAGTGAGAGAGGGACAGGGGAGACAAACATTCAGTACTTC.

This clone has a handful of counts. CDR3 loop: CASSSGLAGGPLGEQYF. The CDR3 DNA follows: TGTGCCAGTAGTAGCGGACTAGCGGGAGGGCCCCTCGGGGAGCAGTACTTC. V usage is TRBV19 and J usage is TRBJ2-7, with 15 nucleotides matching TRBD2. Germline-derived CDR1 and CDR2 are LNHDA and SQIVND (reference sequence). The trim removed 4 bases at V and 7 bases at J, leaving 11 bases unmatched. CDR3 length equals 17 residues.